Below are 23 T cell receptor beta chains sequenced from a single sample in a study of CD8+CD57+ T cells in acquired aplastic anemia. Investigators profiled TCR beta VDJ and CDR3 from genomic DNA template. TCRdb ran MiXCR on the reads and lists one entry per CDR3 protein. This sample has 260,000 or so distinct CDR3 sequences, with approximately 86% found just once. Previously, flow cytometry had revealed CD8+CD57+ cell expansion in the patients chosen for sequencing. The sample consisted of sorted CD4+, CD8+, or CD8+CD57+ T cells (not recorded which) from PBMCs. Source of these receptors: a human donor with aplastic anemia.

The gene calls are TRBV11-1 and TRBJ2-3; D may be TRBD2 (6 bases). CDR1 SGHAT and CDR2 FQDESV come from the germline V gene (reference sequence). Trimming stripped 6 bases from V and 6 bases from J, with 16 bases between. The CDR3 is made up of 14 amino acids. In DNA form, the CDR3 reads TGTGCCAGCAGTACAGCGGGCAGTCCCGATACGCAGTATTTT. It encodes CASSTAGSPDTQYF.

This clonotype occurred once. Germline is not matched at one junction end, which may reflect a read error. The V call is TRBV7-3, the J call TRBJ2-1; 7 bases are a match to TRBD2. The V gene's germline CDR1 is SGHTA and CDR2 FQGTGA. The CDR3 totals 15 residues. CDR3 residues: CASSLASGAYYDYFF. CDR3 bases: TGTGCCAGTAGCTTGGCTAGCGGCGCCTACTATGACTACTTCTTC.

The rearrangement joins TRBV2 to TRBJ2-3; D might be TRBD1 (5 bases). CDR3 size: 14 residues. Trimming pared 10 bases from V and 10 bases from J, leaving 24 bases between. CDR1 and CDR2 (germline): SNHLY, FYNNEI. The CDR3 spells CATRDDQSRQPQYF. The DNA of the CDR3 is TGTGCCACCCGTGACGATCAAAGCAGACAGCCGCAGTATTTT.

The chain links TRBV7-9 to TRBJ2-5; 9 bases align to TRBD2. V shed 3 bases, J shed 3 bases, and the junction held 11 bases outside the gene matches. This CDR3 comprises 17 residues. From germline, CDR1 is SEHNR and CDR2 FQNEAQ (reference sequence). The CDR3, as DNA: TGTGCCAGCAGCTTTCAAAGAAGCGGGGGGTGGGAAGAGACCCAGTACTTC. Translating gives CASSFQRSGGWEETQYF.

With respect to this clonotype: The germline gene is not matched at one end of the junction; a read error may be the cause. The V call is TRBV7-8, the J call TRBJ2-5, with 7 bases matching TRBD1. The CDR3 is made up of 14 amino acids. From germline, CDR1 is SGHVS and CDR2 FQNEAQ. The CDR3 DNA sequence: TGTGCCAGCAGCTTTCAACAAGACGGGACAGCCCTTTCCTTC. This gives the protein CASSFQQDGTALSF.

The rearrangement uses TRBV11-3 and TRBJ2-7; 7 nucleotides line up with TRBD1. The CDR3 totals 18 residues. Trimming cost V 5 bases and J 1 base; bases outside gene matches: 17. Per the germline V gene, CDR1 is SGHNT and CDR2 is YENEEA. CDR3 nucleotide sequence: TGTGCCAGCAGCCGCCCTAGAACAGGGACAGCCCTTTCCTACGAGCAGTACGTC. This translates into CASSRPRTGTALSYEQYV.

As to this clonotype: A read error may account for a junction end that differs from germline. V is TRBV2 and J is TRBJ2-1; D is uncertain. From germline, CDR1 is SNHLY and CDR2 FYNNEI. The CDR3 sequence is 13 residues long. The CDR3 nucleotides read TGTGCCAGCAGTGAAGGCTATAGCAATCAGCAGCACTTC. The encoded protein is CASSEGYSNQQHF.

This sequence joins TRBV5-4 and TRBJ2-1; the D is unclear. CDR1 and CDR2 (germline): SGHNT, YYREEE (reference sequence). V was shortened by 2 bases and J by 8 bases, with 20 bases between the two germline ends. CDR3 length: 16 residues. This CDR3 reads CASSFRAGNGQDEQFF. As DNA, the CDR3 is TGTGCCAGCAGCTTTCGGGCAGGAAACGGTCAGGATGAGCAGTTCTTC.

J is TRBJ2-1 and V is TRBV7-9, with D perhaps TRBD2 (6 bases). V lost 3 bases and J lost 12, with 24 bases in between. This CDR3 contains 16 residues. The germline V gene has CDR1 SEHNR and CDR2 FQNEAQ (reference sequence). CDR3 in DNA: TGTGCCAGCAGCTTTCAAAGTAGCTGCGGGGCCAACGTGCAGTTCTTC. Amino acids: CASSFQSSCGANVQFF.

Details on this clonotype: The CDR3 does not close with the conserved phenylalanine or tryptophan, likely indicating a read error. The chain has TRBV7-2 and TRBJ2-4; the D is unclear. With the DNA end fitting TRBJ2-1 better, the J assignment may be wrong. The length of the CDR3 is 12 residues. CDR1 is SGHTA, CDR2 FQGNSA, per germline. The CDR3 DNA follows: TGTGCCAGCGGCGTGACTGGGATAATTCAGTTCCTC. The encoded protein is CASGVTGIIQFL.

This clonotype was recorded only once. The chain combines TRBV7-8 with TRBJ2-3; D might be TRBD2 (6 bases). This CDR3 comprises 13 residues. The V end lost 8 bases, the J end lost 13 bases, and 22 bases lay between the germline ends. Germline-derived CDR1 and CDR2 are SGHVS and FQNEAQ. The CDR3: CASGVGGRDKKYF. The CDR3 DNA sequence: TGTGCCAGCGGGGTCGGGGGAAGAGATAAGAAGTATTTT.

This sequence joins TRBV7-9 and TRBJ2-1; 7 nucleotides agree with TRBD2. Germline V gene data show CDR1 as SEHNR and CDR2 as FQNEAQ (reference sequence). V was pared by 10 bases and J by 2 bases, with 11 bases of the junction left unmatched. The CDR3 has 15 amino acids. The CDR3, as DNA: TGTGCCATACGTGGTCAGGGAGGGACCTACAATGAGCAGTTCTTC. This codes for CAIRGQGGTYNEQFF.

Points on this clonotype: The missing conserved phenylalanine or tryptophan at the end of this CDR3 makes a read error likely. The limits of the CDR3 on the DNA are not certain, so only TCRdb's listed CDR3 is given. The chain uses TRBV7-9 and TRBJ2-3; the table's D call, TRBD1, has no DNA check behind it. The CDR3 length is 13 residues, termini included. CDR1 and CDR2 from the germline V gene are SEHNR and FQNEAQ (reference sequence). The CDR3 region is CASSYGGGATKHY.

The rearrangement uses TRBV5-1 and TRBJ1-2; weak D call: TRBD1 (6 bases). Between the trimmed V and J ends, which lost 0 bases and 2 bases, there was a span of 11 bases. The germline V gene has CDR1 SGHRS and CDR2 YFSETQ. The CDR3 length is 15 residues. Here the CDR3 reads CASSLGQAMNYGYTF. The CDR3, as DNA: TGCGCCAGCAGCTTGGGACAGGCTATGAACTATGGCTACACCTTC.

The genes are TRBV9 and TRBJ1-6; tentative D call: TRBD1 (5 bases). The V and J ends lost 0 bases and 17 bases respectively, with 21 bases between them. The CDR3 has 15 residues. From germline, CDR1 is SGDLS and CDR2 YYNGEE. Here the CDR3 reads CASSVGGTSSSHVHF. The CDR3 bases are TGTGCCAGCAGCGTAGGAGGGACTAGCTCCTCCCATGTCCACTTT.

This chain's CDR3 is CASSVGVSGNQPPFF. CDR3 in DNA: TGTGCCAGCAGCGTAGGGGTCTCAGGGAATCAGCCCCCTTTCTTT. The rearrangement joins TRBV9 to TRBJ1-1; perhaps TRBD1 as D (5 bases). The CDR3 totals 15 residues. V was cut by 0 bases and J by 12 bases, with 21 bases left in between. Germline lookup yields CDR1 SGDLS and CDR2 YYNGEE.

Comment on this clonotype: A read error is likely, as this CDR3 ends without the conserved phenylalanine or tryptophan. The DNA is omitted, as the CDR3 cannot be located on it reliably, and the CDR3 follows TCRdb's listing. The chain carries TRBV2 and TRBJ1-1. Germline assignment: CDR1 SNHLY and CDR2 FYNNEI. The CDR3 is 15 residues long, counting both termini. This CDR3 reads CASSEGRAGDTQSFC.

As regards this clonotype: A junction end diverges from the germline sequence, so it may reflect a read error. The CDR3 region has the DNA TGTGCCAGCAGTGGGGGCTGGAGCCATGAGCCGTTCTTCTTC. Translation gives CASSGGWSHEPFFF. V and J are TRBV2 and TRBJ2-5; the D gene is possibly TRBD1 (5 bases). CDR3 length: 14 amino acids. CDR1 is SNHLY, CDR2 FYNNEI, per germline.

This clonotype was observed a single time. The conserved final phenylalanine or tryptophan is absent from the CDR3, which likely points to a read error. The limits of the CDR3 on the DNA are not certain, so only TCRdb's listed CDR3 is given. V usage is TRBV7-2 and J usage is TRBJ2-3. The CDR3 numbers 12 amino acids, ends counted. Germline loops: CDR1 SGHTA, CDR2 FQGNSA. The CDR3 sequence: CASSVGSDTQSL.

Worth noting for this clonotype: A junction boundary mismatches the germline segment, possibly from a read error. CDR3 in amino acids: CASRYASAMSSSF. The CDR3 DNA is TGTGCCAGCAGGTATGCTAGCGCAATGAGCAGTTCTTTT. The chain recombines TRBV9 with TRBJ2-3; a possible D gene is TRBD2 (6 bases). The CDR3 extends over 13 amino acids. Germline assignment: CDR1 SGDLS and CDR2 YYNGEE.

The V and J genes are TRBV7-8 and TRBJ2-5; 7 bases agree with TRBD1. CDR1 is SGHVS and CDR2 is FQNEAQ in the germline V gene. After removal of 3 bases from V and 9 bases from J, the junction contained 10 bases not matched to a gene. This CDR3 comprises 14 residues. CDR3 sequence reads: CASSFGPDGTAQYF. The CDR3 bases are TGTGCCAGCAGCTTTGGTCCAGACGGGACAGCCCAGTACTTC.

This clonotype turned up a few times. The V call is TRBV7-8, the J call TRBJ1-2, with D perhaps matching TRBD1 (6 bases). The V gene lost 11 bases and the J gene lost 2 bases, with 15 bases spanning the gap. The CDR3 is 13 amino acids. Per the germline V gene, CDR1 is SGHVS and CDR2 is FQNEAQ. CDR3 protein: CAATEQGNYGYTF. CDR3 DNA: TGTGCCGCCACAGAACAGGGAAACTATGGCTACACCTTC.

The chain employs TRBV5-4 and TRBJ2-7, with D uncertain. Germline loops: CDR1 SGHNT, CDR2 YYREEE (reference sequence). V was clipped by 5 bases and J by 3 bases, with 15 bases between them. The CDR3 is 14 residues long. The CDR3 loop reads CASSFAKGNYEQYF. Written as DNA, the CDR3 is TGTGCCAGCAGTTTTGCTAAGGGTAACTACGAGCAGTACTTC.